A single sample gave rise to the 22 T cell receptor beta chains below, sequenced in a study of CD8+CD57+ T cells in acquired aplastic anemia. The authors sequenced patients whose flow cytometry had shown CD8+CD57+ cell expansion. TCR beta VDJ combinations and CDR3 sequences were profiled from genomic DNA. Each CDR3 protein is one row after TCRdb ran MiXCR on the reads. The repertoire holds around 170,000 distinct CDR3 sequences, with 40% to 50% as singletons. Sequencing input: sorted CD4+, CD8+, or CD8+CD57+ T cells (not recorded which) from PBMCs. All receptors derive from a human donor with aplastic anemia.

The chain combines TRBV20-1 with TRBJ2-5; 10 nucleotides line up with TRBD2. Losses at the gene ends were 4 bases for V and 2 bases for J; bases not matched to a gene: 1. Germline assignment: CDR1 DFQATT and CDR2 SNEGSKA (reference sequence). This CDR3 comprises 13 residues. In DNA, the CDR3 is TGCAGTGCTAAACTAGCGGGGCAAGAGACCCAGTACTTC. Its translation: CSAKLAGQETQYF.

J is TRBJ1-2 and V is TRBV2, with unresolved D. This CDR3 spans 15 amino acids. V gave up 0 bases and J gave up 1 base, with 9 bases separating them. The germline gives CDR1 SNHLY, CDR2 FYNNEI. CDR3 nucleotides: TGTGCCAGCAGTGAAGCGACGGCGTTTAACTATGGCTACACCTTC. This encodes CASSEATAFNYGYTF.

The chain has TRBV7-8 and TRBJ1-2; weak D call: TRBD1 (5 bases). CDR1 SGHVS and CDR2 FQNEAQ come from the germline V gene. V was trimmed by 1 base and J by 7 bases, leaving 10 bases between them. The length of the CDR3 is 13 residues. CDR3 sequence (DNA): TGTGCCAGCAGCTTAGGCGGGGGTGGTGGCTACACCTTC. Protein product: CASSLGGGGGYTF.

The rearrangement joins TRBV5-4 to TRBJ1-2; tentative D call: TRBD1 (6 bases). Between the trimmed V and J ends, which lost 2 bases and 4 bases, there was a span of 18 bases. In germline, CDR1 is SGHNT, CDR2 YYREEE (reference sequence). The CDR3 covers 16 residues. The CDR3 loop is CASSLWGGGAVYGYTF. In DNA form, the CDR3 reads TGTGCCAGCAGCTTATGGGGCGGGGGCGCGGTCTATGGCTACACCTTC. Using reference TRBV5-4 and TRBJ1-2 for the parts outside the CDR3, the full variable domain is ETGVTQSPTHLIKTRGQQVTLRCSSQSGHNTVSWYQQALGQGPQFIFQYYREEENGRGNFPPRFSGLQFPNYSSELNVNALELDDSALYLCASSLWGGGAVYGYTFGSGTRLTVV.

At least ten counts were recorded for this clonotype. The CDR3 here is CASSLQVPPNTGELFF. The CDR3 bases are TGCGCCAGCAGCTTGCAGGTTCCCCCCAACACCGGGGAGCTGTTTTTT. The chain has TRBV5-1 and TRBJ2-2; D call uncertain. Trimming stripped 1 base from V and 2 bases from J, with 12 bases between. This CDR3 region has 16 residues. Looked up from germline, CDR1 is SGHRS and CDR2 is YFSETQ.

The sample holds a few counts of this clonotype. The J gene is TRBJ1-1, the V gene TRBV24-1; possibly TRBD1 for D (6 bases). This CDR3 is built from 12 residues. CDR1 and CDR2 from the germline V gene are KGHDR and SFDVKD. The germline V and J ends were trimmed by 3 bases and 7 bases, with 8 bases remaining between them. CDR3 DNA: TGTGCCACCAGTGATGAGACAGGTGAAGCTTTCTTT. It codes for CATSDETGEAFF.

The chain has TRBV10-3 and TRBJ2-7, with 10 bases that match TRBD2. Germline V gives CDR1 ENHRY, CDR2 SYGVKD. With V trimmed by 8 bases and J by 0 bases, 1 base remained unmatched. CDR3 length: 13 residues. CDR3 bases: TGTGCCATCGCTAGCGGGAGCTCCTACGAGCAGTACTTC. This translates into CAIASGSSYEQYF.

To note about this clonotype: Because the CDR3 is missing its conserved closing phenylalanine or tryptophan, this is likely a read error. CDR3 amino acids: CSVGLAGGSDAQYL. The DNA of the CDR3 is TGCAGCGTTGGTTTAGCGGGAGGCTCAGATGCGCAGTATCTT. V and J are TRBV29-1 and TRBJ2-3, with 10 bases lining up with TRBD2. In germline, CDR1 is SQVTM, CDR2 ANQGSEA. This CDR3 region has 14 residues.

This clonotype was counted a few times. This sequence joins TRBV12-3 or TRBV12-4 and TRBJ2-2; no clear D gene. The CDR3 consists of 14 residues. Trimming took 5 bases from V and 3 from J, leaving 10 bases between them. The CDR3 nucleotides are TGTGCCAGCAGTCCGATGGGATACACCGGGGAGCTGTTTTTT. It yields the protein CASSPMGYTGELFF.

Details on this clonotype: The CDR3 does not close with the conserved phenylalanine or tryptophan, likely indicating a read error. No DNA is shown, since the ends of the CDR3 on it are uncertain; the CDR3 is the one TCRdb lists. The gene calls are TRBV2 and TRBJ1-6. The CDR3 totals 14 residues, both ends included. Per germline, CDR1 SNHLY and CDR2 FYNNEI. CDR3 amino acids: CASRMSSENSPLYS.

This clonotype was recorded many times. The V and J genes are TRBV7-9 and TRBJ2-3; the D gene could be TRBD1 or TRBD2 (5 bases each). Trimming took 4 bases from V and 6 from J, leaving 17 bases between them. The CDR3 has 15 residues. From germline, CDR1 is SEHNR and CDR2 FQNEAQ (reference sequence). CDR3 protein: CASSSWAVWGDTQYF. Here the CDR3 DNA reads TGTGCCAGCAGCTCCTGGGCGGTTTGGGGGGATACGCAGTATTTT. Drawing the rest from reference TRBV7-9 and TRBJ2-3, the complete variable domain is DTGVSQNPRHKITKRGQNVTFRCDPISEHNRLYWYRQTLGQGPEFLTYFQNEAQLEKSRLLSDRFSAERPKGSFSTLEIQRTEQGDSAMYLCASSSWAVWGDTQYFGPGTRLTVL.

By share, this clonotype ranks as medium-sized. The chain recombines TRBV25-1 with TRBJ2-7; TRBD1 is a possible D gene (5 bases). This CDR3 is built from 13 residues. Trimming pared 6 bases from V and 1 base from J, leaving 10 bases between. CDR1 is MGHDK and CDR2 is SYGVNS in the germline V gene. In DNA, the CDR3 is TGTGCCAGCAGAGAGGACAATTCCTACGAGCAGTACTTC. Translation: CASREDNSYEQYF.

This clonotype was seen once. The rearrangement joins TRBV5-1 to TRBJ1-6; D uncertain. V lost 0 bases to trimming and J lost 10 bases, with 11 bases between them. The CDR3 contains 14 residues. CDR1 and CDR2 from the germline V gene are SGHRS and YFSETQ. CDR3 protein: CASSLERVGSPLHF. The CDR3, as DNA: TGCGCCAGCAGCTTGGAGAGGGTAGGCTCACCCCTCCACTTT.

The genes are TRBV19 and TRBJ1-2; D is ambiguous. Germline V lookup: CDR1 LNHDA, CDR2 SQIVND (reference sequence). V was cut by 5 bases and J by 3 bases, with 7 bases left in between. The CDR3 runs 12 residues. In DNA, the CDR3 is TGTGCCAGTAGTCCGCGCCACTATGGCTACACCTTC. Residues: CASSPRHYGYTF. Supplemented by reference TRBV19 and TRBJ1-2, the full variable domain reads DGGITQSPKYLFRKEGQNVTLSCEQNLNHDAMYWYRQDPGQGLRLIYYSQIVNDFQKGDIAEGYSVSREKKESFPLTVTSAQKNPTAFYLCASSPRHYGYTFGSGTRLTVV.

This sequence joins TRBV19 and TRBJ1-2; TRBD1 matches at 7 bases. This CDR3 has 13 residues. J gave up 5 bases and V 5 bases, and 5 bases lay outside the gene matches. The germline V gene encodes CDR1 LNHDA and CDR2 SQIVND (reference sequence). The CDR3 DNA is TGTGCCAGTAGTCCCGGGACAGCTTATGGCTACACCTTC. It translates to CASSPGTAYGYTF.

The chain combines TRBV11-2 with TRBJ2-5, with 7 bases fitting TRBD2. The J segment lost 4 bases and the V segment lost 3 bases, leaving 8 bases of the junction unmatched. The germline gives CDR1 SGHAT, CDR2 FQNNGV. CDR3 length: 15 residues. The CDR3 is CASSFIGGGVETQYF. Written as DNA, the CDR3 is TGTGCCAGCAGCTTTATTGGGGGGGGAGTAGAGACCCAGTACTTC.

The chain uses TRBV7-8 and TRBJ1-5; 8 bases line up with TRBD1. V was pared by 4 bases and J by 10 bases, with 9 bases of the junction left unmatched. Per germline, CDR1 SGHVS and CDR2 FQNEAQ. The length of the CDR3 is 14 residues. CDR3 amino acids: CASSSDRGPDPQHF. The CDR3 DNA sequence: TGTGCCAGCAGCTCAGACAGGGGACCGGACCCCCAGCATTTT.

To note about this clonotype: A read error may be the cause here, since a much bigger clone is one base away. V is TRBV11-2 and J is TRBJ1-4; D gene unclear. The CDR3 is made up of 16 amino acids. CDR1 and CDR2 (germline): SGHAT, FQNNGV. Here the CDR3 reads CDSSWQARSFNEKLFF. The CDR3 coding sequence is TGTGACAGCAGCTGGCAGGCCCGATCCTTTAATGAAAAACTGTTTTTT.

Regarding this clonotype: With a much larger clone just one base away, this may be a read error. This chain joins TRBV19 and TRBJ1-2; TRBD1 aligns across 9 bases. The V segment lost 6 bases and the J segment 4 bases; nucleotides outside the gene matches: 6. This CDR3 is 14 amino acids long. CDR1 and CDR2 from the germline V gene are LNHDA and SQIVND (reference sequence). This chain's CDR3 is CASSPGQGPYGYTF. DNA for the CDR3: TGTGCCAGTAGCCCGGGACAGGGACCCTATGGCTACACCTTC.

This clonotype was picked up a small number of times. The chain combines TRBV12-3 or TRBV12-4 with TRBJ2-6; no reliable D call. This CDR3 region has 17 residues. Trimming cost V 5 bases and J 0 bases, with 14 bases left between them. The CDR3 sequence: CASSGTFDTSGANVLTF. In DNA form, the CDR3 reads TGTGCCAGCAGTGGCACTTTCGATACCTCTGGGGCCAACGTCCTGACTTTC.

The chain is built from TRBV6-4 and TRBJ2-3; tentative D call: TRBD1 (6 bases). Deletions cut 6 bases from V and 5 bases from J, with 15 bases between. The CDR3 has 14 amino acids. Germline V CDR1 and CDR2: MRHNA, SNTAGT. CDR3 nucleotide sequence: TGTGCCAGCAGCCCTGGGACATCGGGAGATACGCAGTATTTT. Translation gives CASSPGTSGDTQYF.

V usage is TRBV29-1 and J usage is TRBJ1-1; D not resolved. The CDR3 contains 13 residues. Germline lookup yields CDR1 SQVTM and CDR2 ANQGSEA. Trimming removed 5 bases at V and 7 bases at J, with 17 bases between. DNA of the CDR3: TGCAGCGTTCTGCTCTCTGGCATTGGTGAAGCTTTCTTT. Protein: CSVLLSGIGEAFF.